This T cell receptor beta chain emerged from a study of blood T cell repertoires in COVID-19. Across the study: Donors in the United States, Italy and Spain gave samples during acute or convalescent COVID-19. The cDNA or gDNA used as material had been derived from T cells, B-cell-depleted T cells, or PBMCs.

Per germline, CDR1 SGHNT and CDR2 YYREEE (reference sequence). The CDR3 has 12 residues. Seattle's cohort entered during active infection and was followed longitudinally. Original data processing: Amplified reference gene primers provided the basis for estimating nucleated cell counts. Sequencing was performed with immunoSEQ multiplex PCR; in TCRdb, only in-frame clones are kept and a portion is missing. The V and J calls and clone size were taken over from that table, and D and trimming were inferred from the DNA. The sample consists of about 180,000 clones, about 87% of them appearing once. Note on this clone: Its ends do not fully match the called genes, so a read error is possible.

The sequence was collected from a woman between 65 and 79 years old with COVID-19, enrolled during active disease. Sequencing was performed on peripheral blood. The chain is built from TRBV5-4 and TRBJ2-5, with 8 bases that match TRBD2. For the CDR3, the DNA is TGTGCCAGCAGCCGGTCGGGGGGGCCCAGGGACTTC. Its protein is CASSRSGGPRDF.